The 12 T cell receptor beta chains below all came from one sample that was sequenced in a study of blood T cell repertoires in COVID-19. TCRdb keeps only in-frame clones here, not all; method: immunoSEQ multiplex PCR. Of around 350,000 clones in the sample, more than 85% are singletons; the top ten hold under 3%. The specimen sequenced was peripheral blood. The receptor set was obtained from a human donor in a cohort sampled during active COVID-19.

This CDR3 is CASSAGRFNDEQFF. The DNA for the CDR3 is TGTGCCAGCAGCGCGGGGCGATTCAACGATGAGCAGTTCTTC. This chain links TRBV11-3 with TRBJ2-1; a possible D gene is TRBD2 (6 bases). CDR1 and CDR2 from the germline V gene are SGHNT and YENEEA. V was cut by 5 bases and J by 8 bases, with 16 bases left in between. CDR3 length: 14 amino acids.

The chain combines TRBV30 with TRBJ1-2; 8 nucleotides align to TRBD1. The length of the CDR3 is 15 residues. Germline V gene sequence: CDR1 GTSNPN, CDR2 SVGIG (reference sequence). V shed 0 bases, J shed 7 bases, and the junction held 10 bases outside the gene matches. CDR3 nucleotide sequence: TGTGCCTGGAGTGTGTCTCAGGGGGCGCTTTCTGGCTACACCTTC. Its protein is CAWSVSQGALSGYTF.

The chain has TRBV19 and TRBJ1-5; possible D gene TRBD1, 5 bases. The germline V and J ends were trimmed by 1 base and 5 bases, with 12 bases remaining between them. This CDR3 is 15 amino acids long. CDR1 is LNHDA and CDR2 is SQIVND in the germline V gene (reference sequence). The CDR3, as DNA: TGTGCCAGTAGTATAGCACAGGCATCGCATCAGCCCCAGCATTTT. It translates to CASSIAQASHQPQHF. The whole variable domain, remainder taken from reference TRBV19 and TRBJ1-5, is DGGITQSPKYLFRKEGQNVTLSCEQNLNHDAMYWYRQDPGQGLRLIYYSQIVNDFQKGDIAEGYSVSREKKESFPLTVTSAQKNPTAFYLCASSIAQASHQPQHFGDGTRLSIL.

This sequence joins TRBV19 and TRBJ2-7; 7 bases agree with TRBD1. The germline V gene encodes CDR1 LNHDA and CDR2 SQIVND (reference sequence). CDR3 length: 17 amino acids. The V gene end was trimmed by 2 bases and the J gene end by 1 base; junction bases not matched to a gene: 11. The CDR3 loop is CASSIKGRWDRSYEQYF. The CDR3 nucleotides read TGTGCCAGTAGTATAAAAGGAAGATGGGACAGATCCTACGAGCAGTACTTC.

V is TRBV18 and J is TRBJ1-3; 7 positions match TRBD1. The germline V gene has CDR1 KGHSH and CDR2 LQKENI. The J segment lost 0 bases and the V segment lost 3 bases, leaving 8 bases of the junction unmatched. This CDR3 has 17 residues. The CDR3 nucleotides are TGTGCCAGCTCACCGGTCCCCGACAGGGCCTCTGGAAACACCATATATTTT. Its translation is CASSPVPDRASGNTIYF.

This chain uses TRBV21-1 with TRBJ1-4. TRBV21-1 is a recognized pseudogene. CDR3 size: 14 residues. CDR3 amino acids: CASSKGANNEKLFF. The CDR3 DNA follows: TGTGCCAGCAGCAAAGGTGCGAATAATGAAAAACTGTTTTTT.

This clone was detected only once. The chain has TRBV24-1 and TRBJ2-3; 9 positions match TRBD2. J was trimmed by 4 bases and V by 4 bases; bases with no gene match: 17. This CDR3 contains 19 residues. Per germline, CDR1 KGHDR and CDR2 SFDVKD. The CDR3 coding sequence is TGTGCCACCAGTGACCAACAACTTGGGCGGGAGGGCCTCGCAGATACGCAGTATTTT. Its protein product is CATSDQQLGREGLADTQYF.

This clone has just a few counts. The chain has TRBV7-9 and TRBJ1-2, with 9 bases that match TRBD1. Looked up from germline, CDR1 is SEHNR and CDR2 is FQNEAQ (reference sequence). This CDR3 region has 14 residues. V gave up 1 base and J gave up 8 bases; unmatched junction bases: 5. As DNA, the CDR3 is TGTGCCAGCAGCTTAGGGGGACAGGGTGAGGGCTACACCTTC. Amino acids: CASSLGGQGEGYTF.

This chain links TRBV28 with TRBJ2-3; D is undetermined. V dropped 2 bases and J dropped 6 bases, with 9 bases sitting between them. Germline V CDR1 and CDR2: MDHEN, SYDVKM. The CDR3 sequence is 13 residues long. As DNA, the CDR3 is TGTGCCAGCAGTTTAGGGCTAAGGGATACGCAGTATTTT. It yields the protein CASSLGLRDTQYF. The full variable domain, with the rest looked up from reference TRBV28 and TRBJ2-3, is DVKVTQSSRYLVKRTGEKVFLECVQDMDHENMFWYRQDPGLGLRLIYFSYDVKMKEKGDIPEGYSVSREKKERFSLILESASTNQTSMYLCASSLGLRDTQYFGPGTRLTVL.

V usage is TRBV28 and J usage is TRBJ2-2; tentative D call: TRBD1 (6 bases). V was pared by 5 bases and J by 7 bases, with 14 bases between. CDR3 length equals 14 residues. Germline CDR1 MDHEN, CDR2 SYDVKM. CDR3 residues: CASSHRESLGELFF. The DNA for the CDR3 is TGTGCCAGCAGTCACAGGGAGAGCCTCGGGGAGCTGTTTTTT.

The chain recombines TRBV2 with TRBJ2-5; 11 bases map to TRBD2. Germline V gene lookup returns CDR1 SNHLY and CDR2 FYNNEI. The CDR3 has 15 residues. J gave up 0 bases and V 7 bases, and 4 bases lay outside the gene matches. CDR3 sequence: CASIRLAGYQETQYF. CDR3 in DNA: TGTGCCAGCATTCGACTAGCGGGGTACCAAGAGACCCAGTACTTC.

V and J are TRBV5-4 and TRBJ1-2; D perhaps matches TRBD1 (5 bases). V was clipped by 3 bases and J by 6 bases, with 9 bases between them. The germline V gene encodes CDR1 SGHNT and CDR2 YYREEE (reference sequence). The CDR3 runs 12 residues. The DNA for the CDR3 is TGTGCCAGCAGCTGGGGGGGAAATGGCTACACCTTC. Translating it yields CASSWGGNGYTF.